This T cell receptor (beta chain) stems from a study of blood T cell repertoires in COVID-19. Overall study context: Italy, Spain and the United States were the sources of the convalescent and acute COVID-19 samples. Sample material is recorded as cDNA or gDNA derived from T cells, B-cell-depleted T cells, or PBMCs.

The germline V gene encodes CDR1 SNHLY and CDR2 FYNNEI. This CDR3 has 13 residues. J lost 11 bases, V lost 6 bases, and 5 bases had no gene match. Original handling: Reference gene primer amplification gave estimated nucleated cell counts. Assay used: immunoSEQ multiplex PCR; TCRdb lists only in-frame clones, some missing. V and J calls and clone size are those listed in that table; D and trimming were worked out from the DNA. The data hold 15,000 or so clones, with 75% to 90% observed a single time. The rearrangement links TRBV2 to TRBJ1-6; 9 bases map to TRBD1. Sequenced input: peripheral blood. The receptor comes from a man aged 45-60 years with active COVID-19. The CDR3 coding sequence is TGTGCCAGCAGGGGGGACAGGGAAGCACCCCTCCACTTT. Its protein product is CASRGDREAPLHF.